What follows is one TCR beta chain and its context. Germline-derived CDR1 and CDR2 are ENHRY and SYGVKD. V lost 0 bases to trimming and J lost 11 bases; unmatched junction nucleotides: 4. The CDR3 is 14 residues long. Using its own MiXCR run on the reads, TCRdb lists one record per CDR3 protein. The sample has about 360,000 distinct CDR3 sequences, 15% to 20% seen once. These data originate in a study of T cell repertoires in cytomegalovirus infection. This chain links TRBV10-3 with TRBJ2-3, with 11 nucleotides matching TRBD2. What was sequenced was PBMCs. The origin of this receptor is a human donor in good health (CMV status not recorded). Some clones in this sample may be carry-over from other donors' samples. CDR3 sequence: CAISESETSGVQYF. DNA for the CDR3: TGTGCCATCAGTGAGTCGGAGACTAGCGGGGTGCAGTATTTT.